The T cell receptor (beta chain) under discussion was sequenced for a study of OX40 agonist ivuxolimab in advanced cancers. There are a few counts of this clone. Using immunoSEQ multiplex PCR, the repertoire was profiled, and TCRdb retains in-frame clones only, with some absent. This table has 65,000 to 70,000 clones, 90% to 95% appearing once. Specimen: CD4+ or CD8+ T cells sorted from blood, collected in a trial of the OX40 agonist ivuxolimab. The TCR sequence derives from an adult with an advanced solid tumor such as melanoma, head and neck, liver or kidney cancer.

In DNA form, the CDR3 reads TGTGCCAGCAGTTTATCGTCCGGGCCCGGGGAGACCCAGTACTTC. Protein sequence: CASSLSSGPGETQYF. The rearrangement links TRBV27 to TRBJ2-5; D is undetermined. Germline V CDR1 and CDR2: MNHEY, SMNVEV (reference sequence). V dropped 0 bases and J dropped 5 bases, with 13 bases sitting between them. The CDR3 extends over 15 amino acids.